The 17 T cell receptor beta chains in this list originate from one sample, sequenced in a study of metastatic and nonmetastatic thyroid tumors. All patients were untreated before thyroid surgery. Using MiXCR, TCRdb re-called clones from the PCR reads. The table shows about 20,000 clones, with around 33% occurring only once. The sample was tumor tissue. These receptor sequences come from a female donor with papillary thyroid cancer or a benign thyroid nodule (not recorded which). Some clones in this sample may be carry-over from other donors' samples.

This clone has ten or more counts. CDR3 DNA: TGTGCCAGCAGGCTCCCCCTGGGGGACAGGATGAATGAGCAGTTCTTC. Translating gives CASRLPLGDRMNEQFF. The rearrangement links TRBV2 to TRBJ2-1; TRBD1 matches 8 bases. CDR1 and CDR2 (germline): SNHLY, FYNNEI. Trimming at V came to 6 bases and at J to 7 bases, leaving 14 bases not matched to a gene. This CDR3 region has 16 residues.

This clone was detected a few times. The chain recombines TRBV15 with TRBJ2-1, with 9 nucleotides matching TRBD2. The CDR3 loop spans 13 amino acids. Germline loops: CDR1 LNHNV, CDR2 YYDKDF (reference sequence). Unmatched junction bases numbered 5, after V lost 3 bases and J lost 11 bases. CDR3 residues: CATSSSSGTQQFF. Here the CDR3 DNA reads TGTGCCACCAGCAGTTCTAGCGGGACGCAGCAGTTCTTC.

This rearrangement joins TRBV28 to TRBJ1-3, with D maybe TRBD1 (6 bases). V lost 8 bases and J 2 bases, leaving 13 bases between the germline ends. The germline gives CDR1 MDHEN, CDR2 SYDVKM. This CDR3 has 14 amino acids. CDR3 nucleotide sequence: TGTGCCAGCGGCCCCGGGACAACTGGAAACACCATATATTTT. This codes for CASGPGTTGNTIYF.

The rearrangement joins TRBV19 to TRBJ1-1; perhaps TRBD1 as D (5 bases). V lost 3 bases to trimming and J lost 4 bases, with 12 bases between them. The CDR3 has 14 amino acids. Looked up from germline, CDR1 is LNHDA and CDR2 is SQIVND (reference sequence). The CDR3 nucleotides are TGTGCCAGTAGTATCGGACCGAGGGGCACTGAAGCTTTCTTT. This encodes CASSIGPRGTEAFF.

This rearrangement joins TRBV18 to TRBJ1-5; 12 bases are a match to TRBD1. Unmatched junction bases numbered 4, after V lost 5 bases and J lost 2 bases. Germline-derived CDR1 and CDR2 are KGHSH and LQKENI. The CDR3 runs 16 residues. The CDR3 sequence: CASSGTGGRRNQPQHF. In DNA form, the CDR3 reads TGTGCCAGCTCAGGGACAGGGGGCAGACGCAATCAGCCCCAGCATTTT.

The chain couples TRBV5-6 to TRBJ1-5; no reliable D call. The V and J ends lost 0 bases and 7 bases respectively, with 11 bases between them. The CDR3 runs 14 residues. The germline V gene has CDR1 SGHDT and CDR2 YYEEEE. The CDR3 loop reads CASSLAPDVQPQHF. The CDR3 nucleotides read TGTGCCAGCAGCTTGGCCCCGGATGTGCAGCCCCAGCATTTT. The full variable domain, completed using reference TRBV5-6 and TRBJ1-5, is DAGVTQSPTHLIKTRGQQVTLRCSPKSGHDTVSWYQQALGQGPQFIFQYYEEEERQRGNFPDRFSGHQFPNYSSELNVNALLLGDSALYLCASSLAPDVQPQHFGDGTRLSIL.

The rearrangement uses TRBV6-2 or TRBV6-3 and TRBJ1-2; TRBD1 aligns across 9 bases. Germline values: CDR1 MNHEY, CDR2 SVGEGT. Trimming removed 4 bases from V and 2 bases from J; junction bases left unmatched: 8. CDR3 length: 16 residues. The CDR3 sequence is CASSSPQGASNYGYTF. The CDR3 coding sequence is TGTGCCAGCAGTTCGCCACAGGGGGCGTCCAACTATGGCTACACCTTC.

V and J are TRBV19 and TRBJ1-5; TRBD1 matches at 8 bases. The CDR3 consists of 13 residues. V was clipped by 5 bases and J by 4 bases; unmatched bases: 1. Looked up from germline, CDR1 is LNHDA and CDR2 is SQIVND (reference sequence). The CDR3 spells CASSRDRNQPQHF. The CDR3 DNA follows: TGTGCCAGTAGTCGGGACAGGAATCAGCCCCAGCATTTT. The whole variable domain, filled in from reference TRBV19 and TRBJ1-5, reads DGGITQSPKYLFRKEGQNVTLSCEQNLNHDAMYWYRQDPGQGLRLIYYSQIVNDFQKGDIAEGYSVSREKKESFPLTVTSAQKNPTAFYLCASSRDRNQPQHFGDGTRLSIL.

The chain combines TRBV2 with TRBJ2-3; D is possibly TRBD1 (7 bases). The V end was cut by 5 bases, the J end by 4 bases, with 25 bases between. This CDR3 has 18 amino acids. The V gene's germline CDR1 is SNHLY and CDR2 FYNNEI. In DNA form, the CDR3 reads TGTGCCAGCAGTCGAATCCCGCTGAGCAGGGGGGTTTCAGATACGCAGTATTTT. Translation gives CASSRIPLSRGVSDTQYF.

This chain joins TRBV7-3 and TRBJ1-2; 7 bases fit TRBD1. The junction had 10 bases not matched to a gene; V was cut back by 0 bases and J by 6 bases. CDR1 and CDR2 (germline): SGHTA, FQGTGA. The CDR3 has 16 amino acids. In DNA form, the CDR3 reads TGTGCCAGCAGCTTAACCCCCGGGACAGTGCTTGATGGCTACACCTTC. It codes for CASSLTPGTVLDGYTF.

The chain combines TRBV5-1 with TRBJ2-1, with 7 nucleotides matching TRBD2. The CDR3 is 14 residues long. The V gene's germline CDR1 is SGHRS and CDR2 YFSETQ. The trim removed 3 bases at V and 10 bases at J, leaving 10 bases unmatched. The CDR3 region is CASSWARRGGEQFF. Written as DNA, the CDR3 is TGCGCCAGCAGCTGGGCTCGGCGGGGAGGGGAGCAGTTCTTC.

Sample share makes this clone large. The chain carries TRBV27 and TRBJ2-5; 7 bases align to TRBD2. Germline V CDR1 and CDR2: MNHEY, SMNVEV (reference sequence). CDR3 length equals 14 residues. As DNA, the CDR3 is TGTGCAGCCGGCCCGGGGGGAGGGTCCGAGACCCAGTACTTC. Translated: CAAGPGGGSETQYF.

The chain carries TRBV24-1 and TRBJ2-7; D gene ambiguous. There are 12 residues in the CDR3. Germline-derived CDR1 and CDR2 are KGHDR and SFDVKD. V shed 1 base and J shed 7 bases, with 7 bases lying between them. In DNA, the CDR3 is TGTGCCACCAGTGATTTCCTTGGGGAGCAGTACTTC. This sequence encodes CATSDFLGEQYF.

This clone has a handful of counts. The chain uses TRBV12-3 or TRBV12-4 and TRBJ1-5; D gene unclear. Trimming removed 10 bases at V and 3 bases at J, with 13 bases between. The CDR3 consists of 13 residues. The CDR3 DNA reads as TGTGCCATCACCCCGGCATCCAATCAGCCCCAGCATTTT. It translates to CAITPASNQPQHF.

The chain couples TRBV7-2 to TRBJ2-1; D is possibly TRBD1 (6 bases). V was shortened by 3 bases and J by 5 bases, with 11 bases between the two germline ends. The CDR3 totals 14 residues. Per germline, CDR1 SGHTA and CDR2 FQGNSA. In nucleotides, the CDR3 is TGTGCCAGCAGCTTCGGCGGACAGAACAATGAGCAGTTCTTC. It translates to CASSFGGQNNEQFF. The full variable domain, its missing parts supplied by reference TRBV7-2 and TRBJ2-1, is GAGVSQSPSNKVTEKGKDVELRCDPISGHTALYWYRQSLGQGLEFLIYFQGNSAPDKSGLPSDRFSAERTGGSVSTLTIQRTQQEDSAVYLCASSFGGQNNEQFFGPGTRLTVL.

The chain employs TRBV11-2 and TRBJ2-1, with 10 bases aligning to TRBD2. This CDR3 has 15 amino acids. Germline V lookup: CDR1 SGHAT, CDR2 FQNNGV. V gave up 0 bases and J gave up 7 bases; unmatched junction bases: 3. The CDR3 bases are TGTGCCAGCAGCTTAGAACTAGCGGGACTGAATGAGCAGTTCTTC. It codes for CASSLELAGLNEQFF.

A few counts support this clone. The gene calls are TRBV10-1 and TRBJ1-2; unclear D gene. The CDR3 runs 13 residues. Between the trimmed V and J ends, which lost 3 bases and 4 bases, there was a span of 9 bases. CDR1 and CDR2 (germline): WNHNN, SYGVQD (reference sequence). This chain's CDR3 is CASSEHRAYGYTF. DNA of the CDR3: TGCGCCAGCAGTGAACATCGGGCCTATGGCTACACCTTC.